The next 31 T cell receptor beta chains were all read from a single sample in a study of cytomegalovirus exposure and HLA in healthy donors. Generated by immunoSEQ multiplex PCR, the TCRdb table keeps only in-frame clones and is missing some. The sample consists of 150,000 to 200,000 clones, around 92% of them appearing once. Sample: PBMCs. These receptors originate from a woman under 30 in good health and CMV-seropositive.

The chain couples TRBV27 to TRBJ2-7; 9 nucleotides match TRBD1. Germline lookup yields CDR1 MNHEY and CDR2 SMNVEV (reference sequence). V lost 3 bases and J lost 4; bases outside the gene matches: 7. The CDR3 spans 15 residues. CDR3 nucleotide sequence: TGTGCCAGCAGTTTTTATGGGACAGGGATATACGAGCAGTACTTC. As protein: CASSFYGTGIYEQYF.

Only a few counts were recorded for this clone. V gene TRBV27 combines with J gene TRBJ2-7, with 9 bases fitting TRBD2. The CDR3 sequence is 15 residues long. V was pared by 2 bases and J by 3 bases, with 5 bases of the junction left unmatched. From germline, CDR1 is MNHEY and CDR2 SMNVEV (reference sequence). Here the CDR3 reads CASSLAGTSYYEQYF. The CDR3 nucleotides are TGTGCCAGCAGTTTAGCCGGGACTAGCTACTACGAGCAGTACTTC.

The CDR3 region has the DNA TGTGCCAGTAGTCGGACTAGCGGAATCTACAATGAGCAGTTCTTC. It specifies CASSRTSGIYNEQFF. The V and J genes are TRBV19 and TRBJ2-1; 10 bases are shared with TRBD2. J gave up 3 bases and V 5 bases, and 4 bases lay outside the gene matches. The CDR3 sequence is 15 residues long. CDR1 is LNHDA, CDR2 SQIVND, per germline (reference sequence).

The chain joins TRBV11-3 to TRBJ1-2, with 7 bases matching TRBD1. The junction had 7 bases not matched to a gene; V was cut back by 5 bases and J by 7 bases. CDR3 length: 13 residues. Germline loops: CDR1 SGHNT, CDR2 YENEEA. Written as DNA, the CDR3 is TGTGCCAGCAGCCCCGGGACAGTCGTTGGCTACACCTTC. Encoded protein: CASSPGTVVGYTF.

Only one count was recorded for this clone. The chain combines TRBV6-1 with TRBJ2-1, with D tentatively TRBD1 (7 bases). V lost 4 bases to trimming and J lost 9 bases, with 25 bases between them. The CDR3 sequence is 17 residues long. Per germline, CDR1 MNHNS and CDR2 SASEGT. In nucleotides, the CDR3 is TGTGCCAGCAGTGCACTCCGGGACAGCCTTACGGAGGGTGAGCAGTTCTTC. This translates into CASSALRDSLTEGEQFF.

The chain links TRBV27 to TRBJ1-2; D not resolved. This CDR3 comprises 14 residues. Germline V gives CDR1 MNHEY, CDR2 SMNVEV (reference sequence). Trimming removed 6 bases from V and 9 bases from J, with 20 bases in between. The CDR3 here is CASRSVTQAGSYTF. CDR3 nucleotides: TGTGCCAGCAGAAGTGTGACCCAAGCAGGTAGCTACACCTTC.

This sequence joins TRBV15 and TRBJ1-4, with unresolved D. The CDR3 consists of 13 residues. Germline values: CDR1 LNHNV, CDR2 YYDKDF (reference sequence). V shed 6 bases and J shed 4 bases, with 9 bases lying between them. The CDR3 loop reads CATRGGLNEKLFF. In DNA form, the CDR3 reads TGTGCCACCAGGGGAGGGCTTAATGAAAAACTGTTTTTT.

The genes are TRBV13 and TRBJ2-2; maybe TRBD1 (6 bases). Trimming pared 6 bases from V and 1 base from J, leaving 6 bases between. Germline V gene lookup returns CDR1 PRHDT and CDR2 FYEKMQ (reference sequence). This CDR3 spans 13 amino acids. The CDR3 reads CASRGQNTGELFF. The CDR3 DNA follows: TGTGCCAGCAGGGGACAGAACACCGGGGAGCTGTTTTTT. The full variable domain, its missing parts supplied by reference TRBV13 and TRBJ2-2, is AAGVIQSPRHLIKEKRETATLKCYPIPRHDTVYWYQQGPGQDPQFLISFYEKMQSDKGSIPDRFSAQQFSDYHSELNMSSLELGDSALYFCASRGQNTGELFFGEGSRLTVL.

This clone occurred once. As DNA, the CDR3 is TGTGCCAGCGGGACAGGGGGGTACGAGCAGTACTTC. Protein sequence: CASGTGGYEQYF. The chain uses TRBV6-6 and TRBJ2-7; 11 bases fit TRBD1. V shed 8 bases and J 4 bases; nucleotides not matched to a gene: 1. Germline V CDR1 and CDR2: MNHNY, SVGAGI (reference sequence). The CDR3 covers 12 residues.

The V call is TRBV30, the J call TRBJ2-7; tentatively, D is TRBD1 (6 bases). Trimming removed 1 base at V and 2 bases at J, with 18 bases between. The germline gives CDR1 GTSNPN, CDR2 SVGIG (reference sequence). This CDR3 spans 16 amino acids. The CDR3 DNA sequence: TGTGCCTGGAGTGCGAGGCCAGGGGACGGTCCCTACGAGCAGTACTTC. Translation: CAWSARPGDGPYEQYF.

V is TRBV9 and J is TRBJ1-4; TRBD1 is a possible D gene (5 bases). The CDR3 contains 14 residues. Germline V gives CDR1 SGDLS, CDR2 YYNGEE. V was clipped by 3 bases and J by 7 bases, with 13 bases between them. The CDR3 region has the DNA TGTGCCAGCAGCGAGGACACCACCCCTGAAAAACTGTTTTTT. Translating gives CASSEDTTPEKLFF.

V is TRBV12-5 and J is TRBJ2-1, with 10 nucleotides matching TRBD2. The CDR3 is made up of 16 amino acids. With V trimmed by 1 base and J by 7 bases, 7 bases remained unmatched. Germline lookup yields CDR1 LGHNT and CDR2 FRNRAP. CDR3 bases: TGTGCTAGTGGTTTGGGGGGACTAGCGTACGCTAATGAGCAGTTCTTC. Amino acid sequence: CASGLGGLAYANEQFF.

CDR3 residues: CASSFLAGLHNEQFF. The CDR3 DNA is TGCGCCAGCAGCTTTCTAGCGGGACTTCACAATGAGCAGTTCTTC. The chain is built from TRBV5-1 and TRBJ2-1; 9 bases fit TRBD2. Germline CDR1 and CDR2: SGHRS and YFSETQ. Trimming took 2 bases from V and 5 from J; bases not matched to a gene: 5. This CDR3 region has 15 residues.

This chain joins TRBV7-9 and TRBJ2-1; 13 bases align to TRBD2. The germline V gene encodes CDR1 SEHNR and CDR2 FQNEAQ (reference sequence). The V and J ends lost 5 bases and 8 bases, in that order; junction bases with no gene match: 3. CDR3 length: 14 residues. The CDR3 here is CASSLGTSGDEQFF. The CDR3 DNA follows: TGTGCCAGCAGCCTCGGGACTAGCGGGGATGAGCAGTTCTTC. Filled out from reference TRBV7-9 and TRBJ2-1, the complete variable domain reads DTGVSQNPRHKITKRGQNVTFRCDPISEHNRLYWYRQTLGQGPEFLTYFQNEAQLEKSRLLSDRFSAERPKGSFSTLEIQRTEQGDSAMYLCASSLGTSGDEQFFGPGTRLTVL.

The chain is built from TRBV10-1 and TRBJ2-7; 10 bases match TRBD2. The germline CDR1 and CDR2 sequences are WNHNN and SYGVQD (reference sequence). V trimming: 4 bases; J trimming: 6 bases; junction bases outside the gene matches: 12. The CDR3 contains 16 residues. CDR3: CASSGSASGRWSEQYF. CDR3 nucleotides: TGCGCCAGCAGTGGTTCCGCTAGCGGGAGATGGAGCGAGCAGTACTTC.

This clone was detected once. The chain uses TRBV6-5 and TRBJ2-7; D might be TRBD2 (5 bases). V was clipped by 2 bases and J by 6 bases, with 8 bases between them. Germline V gene lookup returns CDR1 MNHEY and CDR2 SVGAGI. The CDR3 sequence is 12 residues long. DNA of the CDR3: TGTGCCAGCAGTTACGGACTTACCGAGCAGTACTTC. Its protein product is CASSYGLTEQYF.

The chain is built from TRBV28 and TRBJ2-7; the D gene is possibly TRBD2 (6 bases). The germline V and J ends were trimmed by 11 bases and 2 bases, with 16 bases remaining between them. CDR1 and CDR2 (germline): MDHEN, SYDVKM. The CDR3 length is 13 residues. CDR3 bases: TGTGCCGCACGGGGGTACGCTGCCTACGAGCAGTACTTC. Amino acid sequence: CAARGYAAYEQYF.

V and J are TRBV10-2 and TRBJ2-3; TRBD1 matches 12 bases. Trimming removed 6 bases from V and 3 bases from J; junction bases left unmatched: 16. Germline lookup yields CDR1 WSHSY and CDR2 SAAADI. There are 19 residues in the CDR3. CDR3 protein: CASRGQGAFGLVGTDTQYF. The CDR3 coding sequence is TGCGCCAGCAGGGGACAGGGGGCGTTTGGTTTAGTCGGGACAGATACGCAGTATTTT.

This chain joins TRBV6-5 and TRBJ1-1; D might be TRBD1 (6 bases). This CDR3 is built from 16 residues. The V gene lost 4 bases and the J gene lost 5 bases, with 20 bases spanning the gap. Germline V lookup: CDR1 MNHEY, CDR2 SVGAGI. The CDR3 DNA reads as TGTGCCAGCAGTTGGAGAACGACAGGTCTTGGAACTGAAGCTTTCTTT. Amino acids: CASSWRTTGLGTEAFF.

The chain couples TRBV18 to TRBJ2-1; weak D call: TRBD2 (5 bases). Trimming removed 1 base from V and 5 bases from J, with 15 bases in between. The CDR3 contains 16 residues. Germline assignment: CDR1 KGHSH and CDR2 LQKENI. The CDR3 nucleotides read TGTGCCAGCTCACCACTTCCGGCGGGCCGCCACAATGAGCAGTTCTTC. The encoded protein is CASSPLPAGRHNEQFF.

The rearrangement joins TRBV7-6 to TRBJ1-1; possibly TRBD1 for D (5 bases). V was trimmed by 1 base and J by 1 base, leaving 7 bases between them. Germline loops: CDR1 SGHVS, CDR2 FNYEAQ. The CDR3 runs to 14 residues. In DNA form, the CDR3 reads TGTGCCAGCAGCTTAGTCGGGGGGAACACTGAAGCTTTCTTT. It specifies CASSLVGGNTEAFF.

The chain joins TRBV28 to TRBJ2-3, with D tentatively TRBD1 (5 bases). Germline CDR1 reads MDHEN; CDR2 reads SYDVKM. The CDR3 sequence is 18 residues long. Trimming left V 8 bases short and J 0 bases short, with 24 bases between. The CDR3 reads CASRSLRGSDLSTDTQYF. Written as DNA, the CDR3 is TGTGCCAGCCGCAGTTTAAGGGGATCGGATCTGAGCACAGATACGCAGTATTTT.

The chain recombines TRBV28 with TRBJ1-4; D ambiguous. The germline CDR1 and CDR2 sequences are MDHEN and SYDVKM. The V and J ends lost 3 bases and 0 bases respectively, with 11 bases between them. The CDR3 contains 16 residues. The CDR3 is CASSFPGLATNEKLFF. CDR3 coding DNA: TGTGCCAGCAGTTTCCCTGGGCTTGCAACTAATGAAAAACTGTTTTTT.

The rearrangement joins TRBV10-2 to TRBJ2-7; 10 bases map to TRBD2. The CDR3 is 15 residues long. The V gene end was trimmed by 6 bases and the J gene end by 2 bases; junction bases not matched to a gene: 7. Looked up from germline, CDR1 is WSHSY and CDR2 is SAAADI. The CDR3 bases are TGCGCCAGCAGCGTAATAGCGGGAGGACCCTACGAGCAGTACTTC. It yields the protein CASSVIAGGPYEQYF.

V gene TRBV29-1 combines with J gene TRBJ1-3; 9 bases fit TRBD1. Germline values: CDR1 SQVTM, CDR2 ANQGSEA. V gave up 4 bases and J gave up 3 bases; unmatched junction bases: 1. The CDR3 loop spans 13 amino acids. Here the CDR3 reads CSVGTGDGNTIYF. Here the CDR3 DNA reads TGCAGCGTTGGGACAGGGGATGGAAACACCATATATTTT.

CDR3 nucleotide sequence: TGTGCCAGCAGCTTAGGACTAGCCCGGGGGAGGGAGCAGTACTTC. Protein product: CASSLGLARGREQYF. The chain combines TRBV7-8 with TRBJ2-7; 7 bases fit TRBD2. Germline-derived CDR1 and CDR2 are SGHVS and FQNEAQ. The CDR3 spans 15 residues. V dropped 1 base and J dropped 7; count of bases not matched to a gene: 10.

The V gene is TRBV15, the J gene TRBJ2-1; D may be TRBD2 (5 bases). V was pared by 0 bases and J by 7 bases, with 22 bases between. The CDR3 is 18 amino acids. CDR1 and CDR2 from the germline V gene are LNHNV and YYDKDF (reference sequence). The CDR3 loop reads CATSRDQLASTFGNEQFF. CDR3 DNA: TGTGCCACCAGCAGAGATCAGCTAGCCTCTACCTTTGGAAATGAGCAGTTCTTC.

The gene calls are TRBV27 and TRBJ2-2; 13 nucleotides line up with TRBD2. The CDR3 is made up of 19 amino acids. Germline V CDR1 and CDR2: MNHEY, SMNVEV (reference sequence). V shed 6 bases, J shed 5 bases, and the junction held 15 bases outside the gene matches. The CDR3 DNA reads as TGTGCCAGCAGGCCCGGACTAGCGGGAGAGGGGGGTTGGACCGGGGAGCTGTTTTTT. Encoded protein: CASRPGLAGEGGWTGELFF.

This chain joins TRBV7-2 and TRBJ2-2, with TRBD2 matching over 9 bases. V shed 5 bases and J 6 bases; nucleotides not matched to a gene: 10. The CDR3 contains 16 residues. CDR1 SGHTA and CDR2 FQGNSA come from the germline V gene. DNA of the CDR3: TGTGCCAGCAGCCCCCCCGGGACTAGCTTTTCCGGGGAGCTGTTTTTT. Protein sequence: CASSPPGTSFSGELFF.

The chain links TRBV13 to TRBJ1-3, with 7 bases aligning to TRBD1. The germline V gene encodes CDR1 PRHDT and CDR2 FYEKMQ (reference sequence). There are 15 residues in the CDR3. V was pared by 6 bases and J by 0 bases, with 5 bases of the junction left unmatched. The CDR3 sequence: CASRTGVFSGNTIYF. CDR3 nucleotide sequence: TGTGCCAGCAGAACAGGGGTTTTCTCTGGAAACACCATATATTTT.

The J gene is TRBJ1-3, the V gene TRBV9; D is unresolved. Germline CDR1 and CDR2: SGDLS and YYNGEE. Trimming shortened V by 8 bases and J by 4 bases, and 10 bases separated the two germline ends. The CDR3 covers 12 residues. CDR3: CASQDYGNTIYF. The CDR3 DNA reads as TGTGCCAGTCAGGATTACGGAAACACCATATATTTT. Looking up the rest from reference TRBV9 and TRBJ1-3 gives the full variable domain: DSGVTQTPKHLITATGQRVTLRCSPRSGDLSVYWYQQSLDQGLQFLIQYYNGEERAKGNILERFSAQQFPDLHSELNLSSLELGDSALYFCASQDYGNTIYFGEGSWLTVV.